These T cell receptor beta chains were read from a single sample in a study of T cell responses to AZD1222 COVID-19 vaccine. TCRdb keeps only in-frame clones here, not all; method: immunoSEQ multiplex PCR. The data show about 75,000 clones, with more than 70% seen just once and roughly 10% held by the top ten. The material sequenced was peripheral blood, taken 28 days after the second dose of the MenACWY control vaccine. The receptor source for this set is an adult who received the MenACWY meningococcal vaccine as a control. CDR3s include the opening cysteine and the closing phenylalanine or tryptophan. Clone size is stated in some rows and not others, as once, few, many or a class when expanded.

J gene | V gene | clone size | CDR3 protein
TRBJ2-1 | TRBV6-5 | . | CASSYSGHSSNNEQFF
TRBJ2-3 | TRBV6-4 | . | CASSDGSGGATDTQYF
TRBJ1-1 | TRBV19 | . | CASSVWQLTEAFF
TRBJ1-5 | TRBV19 | few | CASSTRTGVNQPQHF
TRBJ2-7 | TRBV30 | . | CAWSVDRGSSYEQYF
TRBJ2-7 | TRBV9 | . | CASSPRQGHTSYEQYF
TRBJ1-1 | TRBV3-1/TRBV3-2 | . | CASSQGRLGAEAFF
TRBJ1-2 | TRBV7-9 | . | CASSSTADRDYYGYTF
TRBJ1-5 | TRBV2 | . | CASSDFTGQGVLSNQPQHF
TRBJ1-4 | TRBV7-9 | . | CASSLFSENEKLFF
TRBJ2-1 | TRBV3-1/TRBV3-2 | . | CASSQDDRSLEQFF
TRBJ2-3 | TRBV7-9 | . | CASSSRGGFTDTQYF
TRBJ2-7 | TRBV7-9 | . | CASSPFPGQSSYEQYF
TRBJ1-1 | TRBV19 | . | CASSITGMNTEAFF
TRBJ2-3 | TRBV7-6 | . | CASSLRLSGGGTDTQYF
TRBJ2-7 | TRBV4-2 | . | CASSRQAGEEQYF
TRBJ1-1 | TRBV28 | . | CASGQGSTEAFF
TRBJ2-6 | TRBV5-1 | . | CASSRDSSSGANVLTF
TRBJ2-3 | TRBV18 | . | CASSPGLATDTQYF
TRBJ2-3 | TRBV6-5 | . | CASSLAGTSTDTQYF
TRBJ1-2 | TRBV19 | . | CASTSPGVNYGYTF
TRBJ2-6 | TRBV7-8 | . | CASSLVGSGDLGSGANVLTF
TRBJ1-2 | TRBV6-5 | . | CAIRRYEGAEYGYTF
TRBJ2-1 | TRBV5-1 | . | CASSLNSGGSYNEQFF
TRBJ1-5 | TRBV15 | . | CATSRDLNSGQGLQPQHF
TRBJ2-5 | TRBV6-5 | once | CASMGGGEETQYF
TRBJ1-2 | TRBV19 | . | CASSWGFQTEGYTF
TRBJ2-5 | TRBV7-2 | . | CASSVAGGSQETQYF
TRBJ1-2 | TRBV30 | . | CAWSVVGPYGYTF
TRBJ1-5 | TRBV6-1 | . | CASSDAVGSNQPQHF
TRBJ1-5 | TRBV28 | . | CASRDPTGFNQPQHF
TRBJ1-1 | TRBV10-2 | . | CASSECRDRGCEAFF
TRBJ2-1 | TRBV4-1 | once | CASSHLGDFGNEQFF
TRBJ1-4 | TRBV6-5 | . | CASRGPGANEKLFF
TRBJ2-2 | TRBV29-1 | . | CSAWGPGTENTGELFF
TRBJ1-6 | TRBV19 | . | CASSSTGGNSPLHF
TRBJ1-4 | TRBV29-1 | . | CSVQGINEKLFF
TRBJ2-5 | TRBV20-1 | . | CSASRQGGEETQYF
TRBJ2-5 | TRBV11-2 | . | CASSLGTGKQETQYF
TRBJ2-7 | TRBV3-1/TRBV3-2 | . | CASSVDFYEQYF
TRBJ1-1 | TRBV18 | . | CASSQEGQTDTEAFF
TRBJ2-5 | TRBV3-1/TRBV3-2 | once | CASSQDGSTNRGQRETQYF
TRBJ1-4 | TRBV11-2 | . | CASSLDSGGQEKLFF
TRBJ1-2 | TRBV6-1 | few | CASSDGTGVGYGYTF
TRBJ2-2 | TRBV28 | . | CASSLREDRVTGELFF
TRBJ1-2 | TRBV5-6 | . | CASSLAGDRYGYTF
TRBJ1-1 | TRBV27 | . | CASSAQGGGTEAFF
TRBJ1-2 | TRBV7-9 | . | CASSLASGVPSGYTF
TRBJ2-3 | TRBV5-6 | . | CASSFLAGGRTDTQYF
TRBJ1-2 | TRBV2 | . | CASTGNGFRGDYGYTF
TRBJ1-5 | TRBV5-1 | . | CASSLEGQGENQPQHF
TRBJ2-7 | TRBV9 | . | CASSKAGDREAYEQYF
TRBJ1-2 | TRBV6-2/TRBV6-3 | . | CASSYLSLSPDRASVGGYTF
TRBJ2-2 | TRBV3-1/TRBV3-2 | . | CASSQGLGLAPNTGELFF
TRBJ1-5 | TRBV5-5 | . | CASSLQGNNQPQHF
TRBJ1-4 | TRBV19 | . | CASSSRTSNEKLFF